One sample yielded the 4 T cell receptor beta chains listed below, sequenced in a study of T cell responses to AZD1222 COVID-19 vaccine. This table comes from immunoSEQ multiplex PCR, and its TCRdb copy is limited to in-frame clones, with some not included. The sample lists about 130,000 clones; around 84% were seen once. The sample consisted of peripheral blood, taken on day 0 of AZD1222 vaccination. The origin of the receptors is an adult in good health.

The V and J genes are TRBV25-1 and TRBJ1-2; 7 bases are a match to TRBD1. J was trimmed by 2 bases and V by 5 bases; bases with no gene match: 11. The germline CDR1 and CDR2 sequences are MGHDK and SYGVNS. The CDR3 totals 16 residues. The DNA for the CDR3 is TGTGCCAGCAGTCCTACTCTCATGGGACAGAACTATGGCTACACCTTC. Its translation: CASSPTLMGQNYGYTF.

CDR3 nucleotides: TGTGCCAGAAGGGAACAGATTCCACCGACTAACTATGGCTACACCTTC. This codes for CARREQIPPTNYGYTF. The chain has TRBV5-3 and TRBJ1-2; no reliable D call. TRBV5-3 is an open reading frame, and its role is uncertain. Between the trimmed V and J ends, which lost 5 bases and 0 bases, there was a span of 17 bases. The CDR3 contains 16 residues.

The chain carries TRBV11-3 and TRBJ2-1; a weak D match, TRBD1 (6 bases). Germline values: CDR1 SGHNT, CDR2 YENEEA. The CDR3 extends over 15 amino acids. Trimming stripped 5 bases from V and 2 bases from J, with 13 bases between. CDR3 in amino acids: CASSPGTQTYNEQFF. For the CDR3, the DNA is TGTGCCAGCAGCCCCGGGACACAGACCTACAATGAGCAGTTCTTC.

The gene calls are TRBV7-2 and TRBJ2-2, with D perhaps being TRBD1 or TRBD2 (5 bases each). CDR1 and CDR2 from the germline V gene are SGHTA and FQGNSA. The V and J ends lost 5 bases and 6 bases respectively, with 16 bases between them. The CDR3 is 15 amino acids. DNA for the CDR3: TGTGCCAGCAGCCGTTCCGGGACGTCACCCGGGGAGCTGTTTTTT. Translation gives CASSRSGTSPGELFF.